This is a list of T cell receptor beta chains from one sample in a study of identical twins. TCRdb ran MiXCR on the 5' RACE reads and lists one entry per CDR3 protein. This sample yields roughly 250,000 distinct CDR3 sequences, of which 7.5% are seen a single time; 5.4% belongs to the top ten. This sample also appeared in a second study, on yellow fever vaccine responses in identical twins.

The sequencing input was CD8+ T cells sorted from blood. All receptors derive from a woman between 18 and 29 years old in good health. The CDR3 runs from the conserved cysteine through the conserved F or W. Each record gives: clone size, D gene, V gene, J gene, CDR3 length, CDR3 DNA, CDR3 protein. D genes are given only for firm matches. Not every row has a clone size; where given, it reads once, few, many or a size class.

-	-	TRBV7-9	TRBJ2-7	13	TGTGCCAGCAGCTTAGTGGCCGGCTACGAGCAGTACTTC	CASSLVAGYEQYF
once	-	TRBV7-6	TRBJ2-2	15	TGTGCCAGCAGCTTACCCCCTAGAGAGACCGGGGAGCTGTTTTTT	CASSLPPRETGELFF
many	-	TRBV2	TRBJ2-3	17	TGTGCCAGCAGTGAATGTTGTAGCGGAACTAGCACAGATACGCAGTATTTT	CASSECCSGTSTDTQYF
many	TRBD1	TRBV29-1	TRBJ2-1	15	TGCAGCGTTGAAGATCGGGGGGACAGGGCTAATGAGCAGTTCTTC	CSVEDRGDRANEQFF
many	-	TRBV7-9	TRBJ1-4	11	TGTGCCAGCAGCGCCGGGGAAAAACTGTTTTTT	CASSAGEKLFF
many	TRBD2	TRBV28	TRBJ2-2	15	TGTGCCAGCAGTATAGGACTAGCGGGAGCCGGGGAGCTGTTTTTT	CASSIGLAGAGELFF
few	-	TRBV27	TRBJ2-5	13	TGTGCCAGCAGTTTAATCGTTGGAGAGACCCAGTACTTC	CASSLIVGETQYF
few	-	TRBV7-2	TRBJ1-5	13	TGTGCCAGCGGGGGTGGGGGCAGGCAGCCCCAGCATTTT	CASGGGGRQPQHF
-	-	TRBV5-1	TRBJ2-2	16	TGCGCCAGCAGCCCCAGACGATACAGGAACACCGGGGAGCTGTTTTTT	CASSPRRYRNTGELFF
-	TRBD2	TRBV12-3/TRBV12-4	TRBJ2-1	17	TGTGCCAGCAGTGAAATTGCCGGGACTAGCGTCGGCAATGAGCAGTTCTTC	CASSEIAGTSVGNEQFF
many	TRBD1	TRBV29-1	TRBJ2-1	16	TGCAGCGTTGACGCAAAAGGACAGGACTCCTACAATGAGCAGTTCTTC	CSVDAKGQDSYNEQFF
many	TRBD2	TRBV7-2	TRBJ2-5	15	TGTGCCAGCAGCAGCCGACTAGCGGGGAAAGAGACCCAGTACTTC	CASSSRLAGKETQYF
few	-	TRBV5-1	TRBJ2-5	16	TGCGCCAGCAGCGCCAAGGCGGGGGCCGCTCAAGAGACCCAGTACTTC	CASSAKAGAAQETQYF
-	TRBD2	TRBV10-2	TRBJ2-3	13	TGCGCCAGCTGCGGGGGGGGTCGAGATACGCAGTATTTT	CASCGGGRDTQYF
many	-	TRBV3-1	TRBJ2-1	15	TGTGCCAGCAGCACGGAAGGAGGAATCTACAATGAGCAGTTCTTC	CASSTEGGIYNEQFF
many	TRBD1	TRBV29-1	TRBJ2-1	15	TGCAGCGTTGAAGGCGGTACAGGGGAGTACAATGAGCAGTTCTTC	CSVEGGTGEYNEQFF
-	-	TRBV27	TRBJ2-5	14	TGTGCCAGCAAAGCCCTAGCGCTGCAAGAGACCCAGTACTTC	CASKALALQETQYF
many	-	TRBV20-1	TRBJ2-1	14	TGCAGTGCTAGTATGCGGGCAGCCTACAATGAGCAGTTCTTC	CSASMRAAYNEQFF
-	-	TRBV29-1	TRBJ2-3	12	TGCAGCGTTGAAGTAGATCCAGATACGCAGTATTTT	CSVEVDPDTQYF
few	-	TRBV5-1	TRBJ1-6	16	TGCGCCAGCAGCTTCTCGGGCCGACTGACTAGTTCACCCCTCCACTTT	CASSFSGRLTSSPLHF
many	-	TRBV7-9	TRBJ1-1	13	TGTGCCAGCAGCGGGGACGGAGGCACTGAAGCTTTCTTT	CASSGDGGTEAFF
-	TRBD1	TRBV27	TRBJ1-1	13	TGTGCCAGCAAGAAGACAGGGTACACTGAAGCTTTCTTT	CASKKTGYTEAFF
-	-	TRBV5-6	TRBJ2-5	13	TGTGCCAGCAGCCCGGAAGTCCAAGAGACCCAGTACTTC	CASSPEVQETQYF
many	TRBD2	TRBV10-3	TRBJ2-2	17	TGTGCCATCAGTGAGTCGAGGACTAGCGAGAACACCGGGGAGCTGTTTTTT	CAISESRTSENTGELFF
many	TRBD1	TRBV6-5	TRBJ2-5	16	TGTGCCAGCAGTTCCCTACCGGACAGGAGACAAGAGACCCAGTACTTC	CASSSLPDRRQETQYF
-	TRBD2	TRBV11-2	TRBJ2-7	20	TGTGCCAGCAGCTTAATTTCGGGGCCCCCGGCTAGCGGGAGGATCTACGAGCAGTACTTC	CASSLISGPPASGRIYEQYF
-	-	TRBV20-1	TRBJ2-1	13	TGCAGTGCTAGAGATATCAACGGCAATGAGCAGTTCTTC	CSARDINGNEQFF
-	-	TRBV11-2	TRBJ2-1	15	TGTGCCAGCAGCCCTTACCCACAGTCCCACAATGAGCAGTTCTTC	CASSPYPQSHNEQFF